This entry concerns a single TCR beta chain. This clonotype was counted a few times. Its antigen is unknown. The input lacks base qualities; no much larger clone sits a single base away. The record originates from a study of human T cells and chemical hapten exposure listed by TCRdb under 2021. About the full investigation: For sensitization, 2% DPC in acetone was applied to a 2 cm by 2 cm area of upper inner arm skin. Libraries were pooled for sequencing, and variation in per-sample TCR yields was attributed mainly to small differences in library volumes within the pool. Most of the patients in the cohort were female, and the cohort covered alopecia areata with under or over 50% scalp involvement, alopecia totalis and alopecia universalis. Patient blood was sampled pre-sensitization (week 0) and at 2, 6 and about 24 weeks after DPC sensitization. Patch testing was performed on the upper back with Finn chambers containing 0.01% DPC, and the patch tests were scored after 6 days according to International Contact Dermatitis Research Group standards. For TCR sequencing, blood came from 25 to 35 alopecia patients at anywhere from one to four time points (pre-sensitization, 2, 6 and 24 weeks). The study tracked peripheral blood TCR repertoire changes in vivo during primary and secondary sensitization to the hapten diphenylcyclopropenone (DPC) in alopecia patients. Patients additionally received weekly therapeutic DPC doses to the scalp throughout the roughly 25-week study period. Here is what the overall study found, with its caveats: A positive correlation was found between the number of PT1 expanded TCRs and patch test score, with significance reached at thresholds 8, 16 and 32 but not 4. DPC sensitization did not change how many TCRs were above 1 in 1000 frequency, and no evidence was found of alterations in global repertoire structure. After repeated subsampling, the strength of the expansion versus patch-test correlation and the threshold at which it became significant changed. Because all patients had alopecia, a presumed autoimmune disease, the immune response of the patients might differ from that of healthy individuals. Expanded TCRs formed significantly more large CDR3 similarity clusters than pre-sensitization or healthy control sets, consistent with antigen-driven responses.

Looking up the germline V gene (reference sequence) yields CDR1 DFQATT and CDR2 SNEGSKA. Trimming takes 6 bases off V and 10 bases off J; junction bases not matched to a gene: 12. Including the terminal cysteine and phenylalanine, the CDR3 comprises 13 residues. Of all the DNA, just the CDR3 is kept, 39 bases in frame from base 1. The library came from RACE. This sample was sequenced with a NextSeq 500. During library preparation, unique molecular identifiers were attached to individual cDNA molecules so that TCRs could be counted quantitatively and reproducibly. Both TCR alpha and TCR beta chains were sequenced from each blood RNA sample. Turning to the authors' computational methods: A median of about 89,000 TCRs per sample was observed, with a range of roughly 20,000 to 700,000. V, J and CDR3 annotation of the TCR reads was carried out using the Decombinator software suite. Every sample was subsampled to the same number of TCRs (28,000) for the PS versus PT1 abundance plots. TCRs were defined as expanded if absent before sensitization and observed at least eight times at the 2-week time point. TCRdb redid the processing of the public reads, applying fastp at Q25 and MiXCR, and retained in-frame beta chains. Rows are unified per CDR3 protein, each entry keeping the most common DNA and genes. TCRdb, not the original authors, processed these V and J calls. For this sample there are about 81,000 distinct CDR3 sequences; over 6% appear just once. Jointly, the top ten make up less than 2% of the sample.

In the paper's terms, the time point label means: patch test 1, 2 weeks after DPC sensitization. Explained via the paper, the treatment or condition label denotes: therapeutic diphenylcyclopropenone sensitization with weekly scalp DPC. At every patch-test visit, the blood draw took place before the patch test was put on. Patients were considered eligible if aged 18 to 70, diagnosed with alopecia and deemed suitable for DPC therapy, and patients were excluded if pregnant. Total RNA was isolated from unfractionated whole blood collected in Tempus Blood RNA tubes. This TCR came from a woman aged 25 to 45 with alopecia areata. Some clones in this sample may be carry-over from other donors' samples. The rearranged segments are TRBV20-1 and TRBJ2-3, with 8 junctional bases fitting TRBD1. Source: whole blood, taken in connection with sensitization to the hapten diphenylcyclopropenone (DPC). The DNA sequence is given as TGCAGTGCCCCGGACAGGGCCGGAAGGGCGCAGTATTTT. Translated, it reads CSAPDRAGRAQYF.